The 23 T cell receptor beta chains in this list originate from one sample, sequenced in a study of blood T cell repertoires in COVID-19. Libraries were prepared by immunoSEQ multiplex PCR; TCRdb keeps only in-frame clonotypes and omits some of them. The table has 200,000 to 250,000 clones, approximately 87% seen once. Sequenced input: PBMCs or T cells enriched from blood (not recorded which). These receptors came from a woman aged 50 to 60 in a cohort exposed to, infected with or recovered from COVID-19 (not recorded which).

CDR3 DNA sequence: TGTGCCTGGAGTGTAAGGCAGGGGGCGCGGGGCTACACCTTC. Protein sequence: CAWSVRQGARGYTF. The chain recombines TRBV30 with TRBJ1-2, with 8 nucleotides matching TRBD1. The ends lost 0 bases at V and 8 bases at J; junction bases unmatched: 8. Germline CDR1 and CDR2: GTSNPN and SVGIG (reference sequence). The CDR3 has 14 residues.

This chain uses TRBV7-9 with TRBJ1-1; unclear D gene. V was clipped by 4 bases and J by 3 bases, with 9 bases between them. The CDR3 runs 13 residues. Germline CDR1 and CDR2: SEHNR and FQNEAQ (reference sequence). In nucleotides, the CDR3 is TGTGCCAGCAGCTCGGCGGTAGACACTGAAGCTTTCTTT. This encodes CASSSAVDTEAFF.

The J gene is TRBJ2-1, the V gene TRBV6-2 or TRBV6-3, with 8 nucleotides matching TRBD1. The CDR3 runs 14 residues. With V trimmed by 5 bases and J by 7 bases, 7 bases remained unmatched. Per germline, CDR1 MNHEY and CDR2 SVGEGT. DNA for the CDR3: TGTGCCAGCAGTCGCCGCCAGGGGGCGAATGAGCAGTTCTTC. Translation gives CASSRRQGANEQFF.

V gene TRBV5-4 combines with J gene TRBJ2-5, with 9 positions matching TRBD1. After removal of 6 bases from V and 2 bases from J, the junction contained 8 bases not matched to a gene. Germline assignment: CDR1 SGHNT and CDR2 YYREEE (reference sequence). This CDR3 contains 15 residues. CDR3 residues: CASNTIGQGQETQYF. In DNA, the CDR3 is TGTGCCAGCAACACCATCGGACAGGGGCAAGAGACCCAGTACTTC.

This sequence joins TRBV5-1 and TRBJ2-7, with TRBD1 as a possible D gene (6 bases). Germline V gene data show CDR1 as SGHRS and CDR2 as YFSETQ. The CDR3 covers 14 residues. V lost 5 bases to trimming and J lost 2 bases, with 14 bases between them. CDR3 sequence (DNA): TGCGCCAGCAGTGAAGCAGGGGCTCCCTACGAGCAGTACTTC. It yields the protein CASSEAGAPYEQYF.

The chain has TRBV24-1 and TRBJ1-1; D is unresolved. Germline V gives CDR1 KGHDR, CDR2 SFDVKD. CDR3 length equals 12 residues. For the CDR3, the DNA is TGTGGTAAAAGGGAGGAGAACACTGAAGCTTTCTTT. It is translated as CGKREENTEAFF.

CDR3 nucleotide sequence: TGCGCCAGCAGCCCCCAACTAGCGGGGGTCTCCGGGGAGCTGTTTTTT. As protein: CASSPQLAGVSGELFF. This chain connects TRBV5-1 to TRBJ2-2, with TRBD2 matching 11 bases. The CDR3 sequence is 16 residues long. V gave up 4 bases and J gave up 6 bases; unmatched junction bases: 8. CDR1 and CDR2 from the germline V gene are SGHRS and YFSETQ.

The chain couples TRBV4-3 to TRBJ1-6; unclear D gene. Germline CDR1 reads LGHNA; CDR2 reads YSLEER. This CDR3 spans 14 amino acids. V shed 1 base and J shed 13 bases, with 14 bases lying between them. CDR3: CASSQGRGGYPLHF. In DNA, the CDR3 is TGCGCCAGCAGCCAAGGACGGGGTGGGTATCCCCTCCACTTT.

The chain is built from TRBV30 and TRBJ2-4; no clear D. Germline assignment: CDR1 GTSNPN and CDR2 SVGIG (reference sequence). The CDR3 runs 13 residues. Trimming took off 1 base at V and 7 bases at J, with 11 bases between the two ends. CDR3: CAWSGGPGNIQYF. The CDR3 DNA reads TGTGCCTGGAGTGGAGGTCCCGGGAACATTCAGTACTTC. Complete variable domain (other parts from reference TRBV30 and TRBJ2-4): SQTIHQWPATLVQPVGSPLSLECTVEGTSNPNLYWYRQAAGRGLQLLFYSVGIGQISSEVPQNLSASRPQDRQFILSSKKLLLSDSGFYLCAWSGGPGNIQYFGAGTRLSVL.

V gene TRBV11-3 combines with J gene TRBJ1-1; 7 bases map to TRBD1. CDR1 and CDR2 (germline): SGHNT, YENEEA. J was trimmed by 11 bases and V by 4 bases; bases with no gene match: 7. The CDR3 totals 12 residues. CDR3 nucleotides: TGTGCCAGCAGCTCTAGAACAGGGGCGGCTTTCTTT. Translated: CASSSRTGAAFF.

This chain connects TRBV4-2 to TRBJ1-2; D is perhaps TRBD1 (5 bases). Germline V gene sequence: CDR1 LGHNA, CDR2 YNFKEQ. The CDR3 has 16 amino acids. The germline V and J ends were trimmed by 0 bases and 5 bases, with 16 bases remaining between them. CDR3 protein: CASSQERTRAGYGYTF. The CDR3 DNA follows: TGTGCCAGCAGCCAAGAACGGACGCGCGCAGGGTATGGCTACACCTTC.

This chain links TRBV7-2 with TRBJ1-1; D may be TRBD1 (5 bases). The CDR3 has 14 residues. Germline V gives CDR1 SGHTA, CDR2 FQGNSA. V dropped 5 bases and J dropped 2 bases, with 12 bases sitting between them. In nucleotides, the CDR3 is TGTGCCAGCAGCCGGGGAGGGGTTAACACTGAAGCTTTCTTT. It encodes CASSRGGVNTEAFF.

This clone was counted a single time. This CDR3 is CASSLTSGEQFF. CDR3 nucleotide sequence: TGTGCCAGCAGTCTAACTAGCGGTGAGCAGTTCTTC. The chain recombines TRBV7-3 with TRBJ2-1; 8 nucleotides line up with TRBD2. Trimming at V came to 6 bases and at J to 9 bases, leaving 4 bases not matched to a gene. The CDR3 runs to 12 residues. Germline V gene lookup returns CDR1 SGHTA and CDR2 FQGTGA.

The rearrangement links TRBV4-2 to TRBJ1-1; D is perhaps TRBD1 (5 bases). Trimming stripped 0 bases from V and 2 bases from J, with 16 bases between. CDR1 is LGHNA, CDR2 YNFKEQ, per germline. There are 17 residues in the CDR3. DNA of the CDR3: TGTGCCAGCAGCCAAGATATGTTTGGAGGGGATAACACTGAAGCTTTCTTT. Its protein is CASSQDMFGGDNTEAFF.

This clone came up once. The genes are TRBV30 and TRBJ1-2; a weak D match, TRBD1 (6 bases). Germline CDR1 GTSNPN, CDR2 SVGIG (reference sequence). The CDR3 is made up of 13 amino acids. Trimming removed 0 bases at V and 3 bases at J, with 8 bases between. As DNA, the CDR3 is TGTGCCTGGAGTGTACAGGGACACTATGGCTACACCTTC. Its protein is CAWSVQGHYGYTF.

This chain links TRBV7-2 with TRBJ2-7; D perhaps matches TRBD2 (6 bases). V dropped 6 bases and J dropped 4 bases, with 10 bases sitting between them. The germline CDR1 and CDR2 sequences are SGHTA and FQGNSA. The CDR3 has 12 amino acids. The CDR3 DNA follows: TGTGCCAGCAGTCCTCGGGGGTACGAGCAGTACTTC. Encoded protein: CASSPRGYEQYF.

This CDR3 is CASTYGIRGNQPQHF. In DNA, the CDR3 is TGTGCCAGCACATACGGGATCCGGGGCAATCAGCCCCAGCATTTT. This chain joins TRBV2 and TRBJ1-5; D not certain. With 7 bases removed from V and 2 bases from J, the gap between germline ends came to 15 bases. The CDR3 runs 15 residues. Germline CDR1 and CDR2: SNHLY and FYNNEI.

This chain connects TRBV5-4 to TRBJ1-2; D is ambiguous. The CDR3 has 12 amino acids. Germline-derived CDR1 and CDR2 are SGHNT and YYREEE (reference sequence). V was cut by 0 bases and J by 5 bases, with 5 bases left in between. The CDR3 DNA reads TGTGCCAGCAGCTTGGAGAGTTATGGCTACACCTTC. Amino acid sequence: CASSLESYGYTF.

This clone has only a few counts. The chain carries TRBV29-1 and TRBJ1-1, with D unclear. Germline V gene sequence: CDR1 SQVTM, CDR2 ANQGSEA. The CDR3 is made up of 11 amino acids. Trimming removed 4 bases from V and 4 bases from J, with 7 bases in between. This CDR3 is CSVGSTTEAFF. The CDR3 DNA is TGCAGCGTTGGTAGCACCACTGAAGCTTTCTTT. The full variable domain, in which reference TRBV29-1 and TRBJ1-1 provide the parts outside the CDR3, is SAVISQKPSRDICQRGTSLTIQCQVDSQVTMMFWYRQQPGQSLTLIATANQGSEATYESGFVIDKFPISRPNLTFSTLTVSNMSPEDSSIYLCSVGSTTEAFFGQGTRLTVV.

This chain joins TRBV30 and TRBJ1-4; 10 nucleotides align to TRBD1. CDR3 size: 15 residues. Germline V CDR1 and CDR2: GTSNPN, SVGIG (reference sequence). V gave up 5 bases and J gave up 7 bases; unmatched junction bases: 10. CDR3 DNA sequence: TGTGCCTGGTCCCGGGACAGGGGAGGGGGTGAAAAACTGTTTTTT. Translated, it gives CAWSRDRGGGEKLFF.

This chain uses TRBV12-2 with TRBJ2-2; no DNA check was done on the table's D call, TRBD1. TRBV12-2 is shown as a pseudogene. The CDR3 sequence is 17 residues long. The CDR3 region is CASRLARQGFETGELFF. For the CDR3, the DNA is TGTGCAAGTCGCTTAGCGCGACAGGGATTTGAGACCGGGGAGCTGTTTTTT.

The chain has TRBV7-2 and TRBJ2-5; D perhaps matches TRBD1 (6 bases). V was trimmed by 5 bases and J by 6 bases, leaving 16 bases between them. Germline V gives CDR1 SGHTA, CDR2 FQGNSA. The CDR3 has 14 residues. The CDR3 is CASSTVGAAKTQYF. The CDR3 nucleotides are TGTGCCAGCAGCACCGTGGGGGCGGCTAAGACCCAGTACTTC.

The chain has TRBV9 and TRBJ1-1; D is uncertain. The CDR3 is 14 residues long. The V gene lost 0 bases and the J gene lost 5 bases, with 11 bases spanning the gap. Germline CDR1 is SGDLS and CDR2 is YYNGEE. CDR3 coding DNA: TGTGCCAGCAGCGTAGGCGGGGAACAAACTGAAGCTTTCTTT. As protein: CASSVGGEQTEAFF. Drawing the rest from reference TRBV9 and TRBJ1-1, the complete variable domain is DSGVTQTPKHLITATGQRVTLRCSPRSGDLSVYWYQQSLDQGLQFLIQYYNGEERAKGNILERFSAQQFPDLHSELNLSSLELGDSALYFCASSVGGEQTEAFFGQGTRLTVV.